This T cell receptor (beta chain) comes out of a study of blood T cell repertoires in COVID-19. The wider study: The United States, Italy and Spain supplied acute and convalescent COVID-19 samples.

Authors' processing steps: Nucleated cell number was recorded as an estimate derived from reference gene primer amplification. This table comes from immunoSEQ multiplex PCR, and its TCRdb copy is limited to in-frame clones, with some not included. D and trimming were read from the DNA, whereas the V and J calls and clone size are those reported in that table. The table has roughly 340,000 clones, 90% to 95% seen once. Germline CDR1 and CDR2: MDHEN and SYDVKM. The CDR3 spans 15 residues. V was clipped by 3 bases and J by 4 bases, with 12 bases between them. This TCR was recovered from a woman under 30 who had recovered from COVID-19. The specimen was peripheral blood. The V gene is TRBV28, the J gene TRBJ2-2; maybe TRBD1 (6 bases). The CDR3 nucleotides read TGTGCCAGCAGTTTCCACAGGGTGGGCACCGGGGAGCTGTTTTTT. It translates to CASSFHRVGTGELFF.